The clone carrying this T cell receptor beta chain was seen just once. The record originates from a study of blood T cell repertoires in COVID-19. The wider study: Samples taken during acute and convalescent COVID-19 were collected in the United States, Italy and Spain. The cDNA or gDNA used as material had been derived from T cells, B-cell-depleted T cells, or PBMCs.

The V gene's germline CDR1 is MGHRA and CDR2 YSYEKL. This CDR3 contains 16 residues. V shed 1 base and J 6 bases; nucleotides not matched to a gene: 8. Authors' methods: Reference gene primers were amplified, and this amplification served to estimate nucleated cell counts. Sequenced by immunoSEQ multiplex PCR; TCRdb stores in-frame clones only, minus some. From that table come the V and J calls and clone size; the DNA was used to work out D and trimming. Of some 400,000 clones detected, 90% appear once; the ten largest clones hold around 6.3%. The chain combines TRBV4-1 with TRBJ1-2; the match to TRBD1 covers 10 bases. The source of this sequence is a man aged 18 to 29 with active or convalescent COVID-19. Input material: peripheral blood. The CDR3 coding sequence is TGCGCCAGCAGCCAAGTTGGCCGGGACAGGGGCAATGGCTACACCTTC. It yields the protein CASSQVGRDRGNGYTF.